This record concerns one TCR beta chain sequence. Produced via immunoSEQ multiplex PCR; TCRdb's table is partial and in-frame only. The table includes over 150,000 clones, 84% detected once. This sample was taken from a study of blood T cell repertoires in COVID-19. Germline-derived CDR1 and CDR2 are SGHRS and YFSETQ. The CDR3 is 15 residues long. The V gene lost 7 bases and the J gene lost 0 bases, with 16 bases spanning the gap. The chain recombines TRBV5-1 with TRBJ2-5, with D possibly being TRBD1 (6 bases). This TCR was recovered from a man between 18 and 35 years old with active or convalescent COVID-19. The sample comprised peripheral blood. This chain's CDR3 is CASQTGTQYQETQYF. The CDR3 DNA reads TGCGCCAGCCAAACCGGGACACAGTACCAAGAGACCCAGTACTTC.